This TCR beta chain was profiled in a study of a mutant IDH1 vaccine in newly diagnosed glioma. At the level of the study: Receipt of radiotherapy, temozolomide, or both preceded the study, and most received both.

Sample time point: week 5, during vaccination. Vaccination comprised doses that each held 300 ug of mutant IDH1 20-mer peptide, plus topical imiquimod. Assay: immunoSEQ multiplex PCR; the TCRdb copy retains only in-frame clones and omits some. The repertoire includes more than 25,000 clones, 65% to 85% of them detected once, and approximately 7.7% sits in the top ten. With regard to this clone: The antigen is unknown.

Germline V gene sequence: CDR1 SGHRS, CDR2 YFSETQ. The CDR3 has 16 residues. V lost 7 bases to trimming and J lost 10 bases; unmatched junction nucleotides: 17. V and J are TRBV5-1 and TRBJ1-6; 7 bases map to TRBD1. The starting material was PBMCs, obtained from a glioma patient whose treatment included an IDH1 peptide vaccine. This TCR was sampled from a man between 35 and 55 years old with glioma. Some clones in this sample may be carry-over from other donors' samples. As DNA, the CDR3 is TGCGCCAGCCAGGGGGGAGTTATCCAGGGATCGTCACCCCTCCACTTT. Translation: CASQGGVIQGSSPLHF.